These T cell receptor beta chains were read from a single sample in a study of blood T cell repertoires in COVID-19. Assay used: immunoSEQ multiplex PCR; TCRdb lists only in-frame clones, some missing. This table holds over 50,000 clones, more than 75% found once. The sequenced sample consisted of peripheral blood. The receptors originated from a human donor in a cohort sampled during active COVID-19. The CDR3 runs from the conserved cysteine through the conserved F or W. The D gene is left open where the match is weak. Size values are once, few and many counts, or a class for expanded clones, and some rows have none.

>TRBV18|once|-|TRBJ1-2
CASSPQGGGGYTF
TGTGCCAGCTCACCCCAGGGCGGGGGCGGCTACACCTTC
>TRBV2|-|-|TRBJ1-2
CASRIDWAELGYTF
TGTGCCAGCCGAATAGATTGGGCCGAGCTGGGCTACACCTTC
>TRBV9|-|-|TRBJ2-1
CASSVSLEVTVYEQFF
TGTGCCAGCAGCGTAAGTCTAGAGGTAACGGTTTATGAGCAGTTCTTC
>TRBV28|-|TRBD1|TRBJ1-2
CASSLPPGQGRYGYTF
TGTGCCAGCAGTTTACCCCCGGGACAGGGGCGATATGGCTACACCTTC
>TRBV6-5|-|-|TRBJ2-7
CASSSLNTYEQYF
TGTGCCAGCAGTTCCCTCAACACCTACGAGCAGTACTTC
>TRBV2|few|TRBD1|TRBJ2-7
CGYRGNYEQYF
TGTGGTTACAGGGGGAACTACGAGCAGTACTTC
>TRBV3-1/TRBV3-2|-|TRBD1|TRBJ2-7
CASSRGQVNSYEQYF
TGTGCCAGCAGCCGAGGACAGGTGAATTCCTACGAGCAGTACTTC
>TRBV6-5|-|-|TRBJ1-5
CASSWDSVGNQPQHF
TGTGCCAGCAGTTGGGACTCCGTGGGCAATCAGCCCCAGCATTTT
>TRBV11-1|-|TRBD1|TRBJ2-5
CASSPGGVGETQYF
TGTGCCAGCAGCCCAGGGGGAGTCGGAGAGACCCAGTACTTC
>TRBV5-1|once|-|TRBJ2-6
CASSLGGPGANVLTF
TGCGCCAGCAGCTTGGGGGGGCCTGGGGCCAACGTCCTGACTTTC
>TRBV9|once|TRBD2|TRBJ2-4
CASSPRGSPGGTKNIQYF
TGTGCCAGCAGCCCCAGAGGCTCCCCGGGGGGTACCAAAAACATTCAGTACTTC
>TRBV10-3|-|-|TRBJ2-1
CAISAQVGANEQFF
TGTGCCATCAGTGCCCAGGTTGGGGCCAATGAGCAGTTCTTC
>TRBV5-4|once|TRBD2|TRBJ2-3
CASSQEGLAGGPDTQYF
TGTGCCAGCAGCCAAGAAGGACTAGCGGGAGGTCCAGATACGCAGTATTTT
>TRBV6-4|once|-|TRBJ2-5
CASTHSNQETQYF
TGTGCCAGCACGCACTCAAACCAAGAGACCCAGTACTTC
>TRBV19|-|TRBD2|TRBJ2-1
CATGGSGRVHNEQFF
TGTGCCACCGGGGGTAGCGGGAGGGTACACAATGAGCAGTTCTTC
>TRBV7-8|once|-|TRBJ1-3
CASSPDSHSGNTIYF
TGTGCCAGCAGCCCCGACAGCCACTCTGGAAACACCATATATTTT
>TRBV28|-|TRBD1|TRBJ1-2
CASSLQTGATYGYTF
TGTGCCAGCAGTTTGCAGACAGGGGCTACCTATGGCTACACCTTC
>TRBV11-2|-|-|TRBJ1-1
CASSPSQWLAFF
TGTGCCAGCAGCCCATCGCAGTGGTTGGCTTTCTTT
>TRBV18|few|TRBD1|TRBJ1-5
CASSPGDRQPQHF
TGTGCCAGCTCACCAGGGGACAGGCAGCCCCAGCATTTT
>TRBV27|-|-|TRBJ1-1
CASCARHLGRTEAFF
TGTGCCAGCTGTGCCCGACACCTAGGGAGGACTGAAGCTTTCTTT
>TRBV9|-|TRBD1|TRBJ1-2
CASSSMNLLGKQGRGYTF
TGTGCCAGCAGCTCAATGAATCTTCTGGGAAAACAGGGGCGAGGCTACACCTTC
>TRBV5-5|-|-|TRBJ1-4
CASSLFRGGNEKLFF
TGTGCCAGCAGCTTGTTCCGCGGGGGTAATGAAAAACTGTTTTTT
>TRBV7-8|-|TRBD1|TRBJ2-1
CASSVRQGGSYNEQFF
TGTGCCAGCAGCGTTCGACAGGGGGGCTCCTACAATGAGCAGTTCTTC
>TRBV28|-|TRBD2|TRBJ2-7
CASSFGGDVNEQYF
TGTGCCAGCAGTTTTGGGGGGGACGTTAATGAGCAGTACTTC
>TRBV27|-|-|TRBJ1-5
CASSYRHSNQPQHF
TGTGCCAGCAGTTACCGACACAGCAATCAGCCCCAGCATTTT
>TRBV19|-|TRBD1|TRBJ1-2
CASSAGTVLNSYTF
TGTGCCAGTAGTGCGGGGACAGTTCTTAACAGCTACACCTTC
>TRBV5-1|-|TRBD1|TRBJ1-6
CASSPRVQGASYNSPLHF
TGCGCCAGCAGCCCCAGGGTGCAGGGGGCCTCCTATAATTCACCCCTCCACTTT
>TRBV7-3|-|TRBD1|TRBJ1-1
CASSLTGQGNTEAFF
TGTGCCAGCAGCTTAACGGGACAGGGGAACACTGAAGCTTTCTTT
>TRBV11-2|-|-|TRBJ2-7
CASSARQSAPPQYF
TGTGCCAGCAGCGCTAGACAGTCAGCGCCCCCGCAGTACTTC
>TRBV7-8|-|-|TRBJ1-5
CASSPRAPGDQPQHF
TGTGCCAGCAGCCCCCGGGCCCCGGGGGATCAGCCCCAGCATTTT
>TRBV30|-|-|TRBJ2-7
CAWKKPGQPYEQYF
TGTGCCTGGAAAAAGCCCGGACAACCTTACGAGCAGTACTTC
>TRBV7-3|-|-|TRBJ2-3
CASSLWSGRTDTQYF
TGTGCCAGCAGCTTATGGTCAGGGCGCACAGATACGCAGTATTTT
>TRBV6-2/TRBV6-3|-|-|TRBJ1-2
CASSPAGFPYGYTF
TGTGCCAGCAGTCCAGCGGGATTTCCCTATGGCTACACCTTC
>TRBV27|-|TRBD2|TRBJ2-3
CASSPLRGGPDTQYF
TGTGCCAGCAGTCCCCTCCGGGGGGGCCCAGATACGCAGTATTTT
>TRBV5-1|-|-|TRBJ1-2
CASSLIDLNYGYTF
TGCGCCAGCAGCTTGATCGACTTAAACTATGGCTACACCTTC
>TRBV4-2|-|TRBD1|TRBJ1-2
CASSPDRGTSNYGYTF
TGTGCCAGCAGCCCGGACAGGGGGACCAGTAACTATGGCTACACCTTC
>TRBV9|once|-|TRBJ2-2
CASSVIGGNTGELFF
TGTGCCAGCAGCGTAATTGGCGGGAACACCGGGGAGCTGTTTTTT
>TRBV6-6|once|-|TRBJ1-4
CASSSTGDGSGLFF
TGTGCCAGCAGTTCGACCGGTGACGGATCGGGACTGTTTTTT
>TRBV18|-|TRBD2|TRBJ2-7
CASSVAGGPYEQYF
TGTGCCAGCTCGGTAGCGGGAGGGCCTTACGAGCAGTACTTC
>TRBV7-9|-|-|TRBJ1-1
CASSLGQNMNTEAFF
TGTGCCAGCAGCTTAGGGCAGAACATGAACACTGAAGCTTTCTTT
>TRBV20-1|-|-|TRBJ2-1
CSGYRDHEQFF
TGCAGTGGTTACAGGGATCATGAGCAGTTCTTC
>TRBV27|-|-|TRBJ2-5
CASSPRGPETQYF
TGTGCCAGCAGTCCGCGGGGTCCAGAGACCCAGTACTTC
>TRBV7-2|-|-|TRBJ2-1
CASSIRLVSYNEQFF
TGTGCCAGCAGCATAAGACTAGTTTCCTACAATGAGCAGTTCTTC
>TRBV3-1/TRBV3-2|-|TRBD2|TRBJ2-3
CASSLLGRTSGGKADTQYF
TGTGCCAGCAGCCTTTTAGGTCGGACTAGCGGGGGCAAGGCAGATACGCAGTATTTT
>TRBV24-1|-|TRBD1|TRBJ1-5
CATSDRQGGYQPQHF
TGTGCCACCAGTGACCGACAGGGGGGCTATCAGCCCCAGCATTTT
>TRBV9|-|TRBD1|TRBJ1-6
CASSARTGSNSPLHF
TGTGCCAGCAGCGCCCGGACAGGGAGTAATTCACCCCTCCACTTT